What follows are 28 T cell receptor beta chains derived from one specimen sequenced in a study of shared clonotypes between healthy human individuals. Sequencing used immunoSEQ multiplex PCR; TCRdb keeps in-frame clones, though not all of them. Of roughly 500,000 clones listed, roughly three quarters are singletons. The sample was PBMCs. These receptors all stem from a middle-aged woman in good health. Some clones in this sample may be carry-over from other donors' samples.

V usage is TRBV29-1 and J usage is TRBJ2-2; 8 bases are a match to TRBD2. The CDR3 length is 14 residues. Germline V gene sequence: CDR1 SQVTM, CDR2 ANQGSEA. The V segment lost 5 bases and the J segment 4 bases; nucleotides outside the gene matches: 6. The chain's CDR3 is CSVLTSGTTGELFF. In nucleotides, the CDR3 is TGCAGCGTTCTCACTAGCGGCACCACCGGGGAGCTGTTTTTT.

This clone was counted many times. The chain uses TRBV5-1 and TRBJ2-3; a weak D match, TRBD1 (5 bases). The V end was cut by 4 bases, the J end by 2 bases, with 8 bases between. CDR1 and CDR2 (germline): SGHRS, YFSETQ. The CDR3 has 13 amino acids. CDR3 DNA sequence: TGCGCCAGCAGCAGACAGTACACAGATACGCAGTATTTT. This gives the protein CASSRQYTDTQYF.

The genes are TRBV18 and TRBJ2-5; D is uncertain. Trimming removed 0 bases from V and 1 base from J, with 6 bases in between. The germline V gene encodes CDR1 KGHSH and CDR2 LQKENI. CDR3 length: 14 residues. CDR3 sequence: CASSPPSSQETQYF. The CDR3 bases are TGTGCCAGCTCACCACCGTCCAGCCAAGAGACCCAGTACTTC.

The chain uses TRBV6-1 and TRBJ2-7; the match to TRBD1 covers 7 bases. This CDR3 spans 13 amino acids. The germline gives CDR1 MNHNS, CDR2 SASEGT. Trimming took 8 bases from V and 3 from J; bases not matched to a gene: 7. CDR3: CASLRDSRYEQYF. The CDR3 DNA sequence: TGTGCCAGCCTACGGGACAGCCGCTACGAGCAGTACTTC.

The rearrangement links TRBV4-2 to TRBJ2-1; TRBD1 is a possible D gene (6 bases). Trimming took off 2 bases at V and 12 bases at J, with 20 bases between the two ends. The CDR3 is 15 residues long. Germline V gene sequence: CDR1 LGHNA, CDR2 YNFKEQ. The CDR3, as DNA: TGTGCCAGCAGCCAACAGGGGAACAGACCCCATGGGCAGTTCTTC. As protein: CASSQQGNRPHGQFF.

The chain couples TRBV29-1 to TRBJ2-7; D possibly matches TRBD1 or TRBD2 (6 bases each). V was pared by 4 bases and J by 7 bases, with 17 bases between. Germline V gives CDR1 SQVTM, CDR2 ANQGSEA. CDR3 length: 13 amino acids. The CDR3 here is CSVGSQGGGEQYF. In DNA, the CDR3 is TGCAGCGTTGGATCACAGGGAGGAGGGGAGCAGTACTTC.

V usage is TRBV28 and J usage is TRBJ1-2; 7 nucleotides agree with TRBD1. CDR1 is MDHEN, CDR2 SYDVKM, per germline. The CDR3 has 15 residues. J was trimmed by 1 base and V by 8 bases; bases with no gene match: 10. This CDR3 reads CASSPGTELNYGYTF. The CDR3 DNA reads as TGTGCCAGCTCACCAGGGACAGAGCTTAACTATGGCTACACCTTC.

V gene TRBV28 combines with J gene TRBJ2-7; D might be TRBD2 (5 bases). V was clipped by 5 bases and J by 3 bases, with 11 bases between them. The germline gives CDR1 MDHEN, CDR2 SYDVKM. The CDR3 length is 13 residues. CDR3: CASSEPLGYEQYF. The CDR3 DNA follows: TGTGCCAGCAGTGAACCACTAGGCTACGAGCAGTACTTC.

J is TRBJ2-2 and V is TRBV7-3; tentatively, D is TRBD2 (7 bases). Germline V CDR1 and CDR2: SGHTA, FQGTGA. Deletions cut 5 bases from V and 0 bases from J, with 13 bases between. CDR3 length: 16 residues. The CDR3 loop reads CASSRGGGANTGELFF. The CDR3 DNA sequence: TGTGCCAGCAGCCGGGGAGGGGGAGCGAACACCGGGGAGCTGTTTTTT.

The CDR3 loop reads CASSSQGSTNEKLFF. In nucleotides, the CDR3 is TGCGCCAGCAGCTCACAGGGGTCAACTAATGAAAAACTGTTTTTT. The rearrangement links TRBV5-1 to TRBJ1-4; 7 bases fit TRBD1. Germline V CDR1 and CDR2: SGHRS, YFSETQ. The trim removed 3 bases at V and 0 bases at J, leaving 2 bases unmatched. This CDR3 is 15 amino acids long.

This chain connects TRBV5-8 to TRBJ2-4, with D possibly matching TRBD1 (8 bases). V lost 4 bases and J lost 7, with 12 bases in between. This CDR3 is built from 13 residues. Germline V gives CDR1 SGHTS, CDR2 YDEGEE. The CDR3 nucleotides are TGTGCCAGCAGCAACAGGGGGGGGAACATTCAGTACTTC. Translation gives CASSNRGGNIQYF.

The chain combines TRBV7-2 with TRBJ2-7; D gene ambiguous. V lost 5 bases and J 8 bases, leaving 22 bases between the germline ends. Germline CDR1 SGHTA, CDR2 FQGNSA. There are 15 residues in the CDR3. The CDR3 protein is CASSPLEGPRVQQYF. As DNA, the CDR3 is TGTGCCAGCAGCCCCCTGGAAGGGCCCCGGGTCCAGCAGTACTTC.

This sequence joins TRBV5-1 and TRBJ2-1, with D possibly TRBD1 on 6 matching bases. Germline loops: CDR1 SGHRS, CDR2 YFSETQ. V lost 4 bases, J lost 0 bases, and 11 bases lay in between. The length of the CDR3 is 15 residues. The DNA for the CDR3 is TGCGCCAGCAGCCCGGGACAAAGCTCCTACAATGAGCAGTTCTTC. This codes for CASSPGQSSYNEQFF.

The genes are TRBV19 and TRBJ2-7; maybe TRBD2 (6 bases). This CDR3 region has 13 residues. V lost 3 bases to trimming and J lost 3 bases, with 9 bases between them. CDR1 LNHDA and CDR2 SQIVND come from the germline V gene (reference sequence). The CDR3 DNA follows: TGTGCCAGTAGTATTGGGACTTTCTACGAGCAGTACTTC. It is translated as CASSIGTFYEQYF.

This clone was observed a few times. V and J are TRBV30 and TRBJ2-4, with D possibly being TRBD2 (5 bases). CDR3 length: 15 amino acids. Germline V gene data show CDR1 as GTSNPN and CDR2 as SVGIG (reference sequence). The ends were cut back, 0 bases at V and 0 bases at J, with 9 bases in the middle. CDR3 loop: CAWSVLSGAKNIQYF. The CDR3 region has the DNA TGTGCCTGGAGTGTACTCAGCGGAGCCAAAAACATTCAGTACTTC.

The table lists this clone with a few counts. This chain links TRBV2 with TRBJ2-7; TRBD2 agrees at 16 bases. Trimming at V came to 7 bases and at J to 1 base, leaving 7 bases not matched to a gene. Germline V lookup: CDR1 SNHLY, CDR2 FYNNEI. The CDR3 is made up of 17 amino acids. Here the CDR3 reads CASIQGLAGGISYEQYF. DNA for the CDR3: TGTGCCAGCATACAGGGACTAGCGGGAGGGATTTCCTACGAGCAGTACTTC.

The J gene is TRBJ2-7, the V gene TRBV28; possibly TRBD2 for D (6 bases). V lost 4 bases and J 7 bases, leaving 17 bases between the germline ends. This CDR3 contains 14 residues. Germline CDR1 and CDR2: MDHEN and SYDVKM. DNA for the CDR3: TGTGCCAGCAGTTCCTTGGCGGGTCGGGGGGAGCAGTACTTC. Protein product: CASSSLAGRGEQYF.

The chain couples TRBV11-2 to TRBJ2-1, with 10 positions matching TRBD2. The V segment lost 1 base and the J segment 10 bases; nucleotides outside the gene matches: 7. Germline lookup yields CDR1 SGHAT and CDR2 FQNNGV. The CDR3 sequence is 15 residues long. CDR3 DNA sequence: TGTGCCAGCAGCTTAGGAGCGGGAGGGGTCAGGGAGCAGTTCTTC. The encoded protein is CASSLGAGGVREQFF.

The CDR3 sequence is CASRLSRNTGELFF. The CDR3, as DNA: TGTGCCAGCAGGCTAAGTCGGAACACCGGGGAGCTGTTTTTT. The gene calls are TRBV5-6 and TRBJ2-2; D remains ambiguous. Germline CDR1 is SGHDT and CDR2 is YYEEEE. V was cut by 5 bases and J by 1 base, with 9 bases left in between. The CDR3 is 14 amino acids.

The chain recombines TRBV7-2 with TRBJ2-2; D not certain. V was shortened by 6 bases and J by 7 bases, with 9 bases between the two germline ends. There are 12 residues in the CDR3. Germline CDR1 SGHTA, CDR2 FQGNSA. The CDR3 coding sequence is TGTGCCAGCAGACATAACCACGGGGAGCTGTTTTTT. Translated: CASRHNHGELFF.

The chain couples TRBV30 to TRBJ2-2; perhaps TRBD2 as D (5 bases). With 0 bases removed from V and 7 bases from J, the gap between germline ends came to 15 bases. Looked up from germline, CDR1 is GTSNPN and CDR2 is SVGIG (reference sequence). This CDR3 has 15 residues. CDR3 sequence: CAWSVLLRGRGELFF. For the CDR3, the DNA is TGTGCCTGGAGTGTATTACTTCGGGGTCGCGGGGAGCTGTTTTTT.

This clone is a singleton in its sample. The chain carries TRBV9 and TRBJ2-5; no clear D gene. V lost 0 bases to trimming and J lost 5 bases, with 8 bases between them. The CDR3 contains 13 residues. CDR1 and CDR2 (germline): SGDLS, YYNGEE. This CDR3 reads CASSVGWAETQYF. DNA of the CDR3: TGTGCCAGCAGCGTAGGTTGGGCGGAGACCCAGTACTTC. The variable domain in full, completed from reference TRBV9 and TRBJ2-5, reads DSGVTQTPKHLITATGQRVTLRCSPRSGDLSVYWYQQSLDQGLQFLIQYYNGEERAKGNILERFSAQQFPDLHSELNLSSLELGDSALYFCASSVGWAETQYFGPGTRLLVL.

The chain joins TRBV5-4 to TRBJ2-7; D not resolved. From germline, CDR1 is SGHNT and CDR2 YYREEE (reference sequence). V gave up 2 bases and J gave up 4 bases, with 16 bases separating them. The CDR3 consists of 15 residues. CDR3: CASSLGFGPGYEQYF. In nucleotides, the CDR3 is TGTGCCAGCAGCTTAGGTTTCGGGCCTGGGTACGAGCAGTACTTC.

The gene calls are TRBV30 and TRBJ1-5; 10 bases align to TRBD1. V shed 2 bases, J shed 5 bases, and the junction held 9 bases outside the gene matches. This CDR3 spans 16 amino acids. The V gene's germline CDR1 is GTSNPN and CDR2 SVGIG (reference sequence). The CDR3 loop is CAWSKPRGQGHQPQHF. CDR3 sequence (DNA): TGTGCCTGGAGTAAACCGCGGGGACAGGGGCATCAGCCCCAGCATTTT.

The chain combines TRBV5-4 with TRBJ2-3; 7 nucleotides agree with TRBD2. This CDR3 is built from 15 residues. Germline V CDR1 and CDR2: SGHNT, YYREEE (reference sequence). Losses at the gene ends were 3 bases for V and 2 bases for J; bases not matched to a gene: 6. The CDR3 coding sequence is TGTGCCAGCAGCTGGGTGGGGACTAACACAGATACGCAGTATTTT. Translated: CASSWVGTNTDTQYF.

This sequence joins TRBV28 and TRBJ1-1; D remains unclear. The ends were cut back, 7 bases at V and 1 base at J, with 13 bases in the middle. The CDR3 extends over 14 amino acids. Germline CDR1 is MDHEN and CDR2 is SYDVKM. The CDR3 DNA sequence: TGTGCCAGCACCCCAAGTGGGAAGAACACTGAAGCTTTCTTT. This translates into CASTPSGKNTEAFF.

With respect to this clone: A junction boundary mismatches the germline segment, possibly from a read error. The V call is TRBV6-1, the J call TRBJ2-3; TRBD2 matches at 8 bases. This CDR3 contains 16 residues. CDR1 is MNHNS and CDR2 is SASEGT in the germline V gene. CDR3 sequence (DNA): TGTGCCAGCAGGGAAGTAGCGGGAAGTGGGGCAGATACGCAGTATTTT. This gives the protein CASREVAGSGADTQYF.

The J gene is TRBJ2-1, the V gene TRBV19; D may be TRBD2 (5 bases). Deletions cut 3 bases from V and 1 base from J, with 10 bases between. The length of the CDR3 is 15 residues. Germline V lookup: CDR1 LNHDA, CDR2 SQIVND (reference sequence). Written as DNA, the CDR3 is TGTGCCAGTAGTATTTCAGCGGTTTCCTACAATGAGCAGTTCTTC. Its translation is CASSISAVSYNEQFF.